These 32 T cell receptor beta chains originate from one sample sequenced in a study of T cell responses to AZD1222 COVID-19 vaccine. The method was immunoSEQ multiplex PCR; TCRdb's version includes in-frame clones alone and lacks a portion of them. The data contain roughly 140,000 clones, around 88% of them seen just once; the ten biggest clones take up around 2%. The material was peripheral blood, obtained on day 0 of AZD1222 vaccination. Receptor source: an adult in good health.

The chain recombines TRBV9 with TRBJ2-1, with 14 bases identical to TRBD2. V was pared by 4 bases and J by 0 bases, with 6 bases of the junction left unmatched. Germline V gene sequence: CDR1 SGDLS, CDR2 YYNGEE. CDR3 length: 18 residues. The CDR3 loop reads CASSPGLAGAGSYNEQFF. CDR3 coding DNA: TGTGCCAGCAGCCCGGGACTAGCGGGAGCCGGCTCCTACAATGAGCAGTTCTTC.

The V gene is TRBV6-2 or TRBV6-3, the J gene TRBJ1-1; no clear D. Trimming shortened V by 1 base and J by 4 bases, and 7 bases separated the two germline ends. Per germline, CDR1 MNHEY and CDR2 SVGEGT. The CDR3 sequence is 13 residues long. CDR3 coding DNA: TGTGCCAGCAGTTACTTGGAGGGCACTGAAGCTTTCTTT. This translates into CASSYLEGTEAFF.

The chain combines TRBV5-6 with TRBJ1-6; TRBD1 matches at 8 bases. The CDR3 spans 14 residues. Trimming removed 0 bases from V and 9 bases from J; junction bases left unmatched: 2. Per the germline V gene, CDR1 is SGHDT and CDR2 is YYEEEE. CDR3 protein: CASSLAGGGSPLHF. CDR3 DNA: TGTGCCAGCAGCTTGGCAGGGGGCGGTTCACCCCTCCACTTT.

The chain employs TRBV20-1 and TRBJ1-5, with D perhaps matching TRBD1 (6 bases). The germline CDR1 and CDR2 sequences are DFQATT and SNEGSKA (reference sequence). Trimming removed 3 bases at V and 5 bases at J, with 11 bases between. The CDR3 totals 13 residues. CDR3 sequence: CSASWGRDQPQHF. The CDR3 region has the DNA TGCAGTGCTAGTTGGGGGCGAGATCAGCCCCAGCATTTT.

This chain joins TRBV10-3 and TRBJ2-1; 7 nucleotides agree with TRBD1. The germline CDR1 and CDR2 sequences are ENHRY and SYGVKD. The J segment lost 9 bases and the V segment lost 10 bases, leaving 21 bases of the junction unmatched. The CDR3 totals 16 residues. The CDR3 loop reads CATTSSGTDLRGEQFF. CDR3 coding DNA: TGTGCCACCACTTCATCCGGGACAGACCTAAGGGGTGAGCAGTTCTTC.

V usage is TRBV28 and J usage is TRBJ2-7, with D unresolved. V dropped 3 bases and J dropped 2 bases, with 11 bases sitting between them. Germline CDR1 and CDR2: MDHEN and SYDVKM. This CDR3 has 14 amino acids. The CDR3 DNA is TGTGCCAGCAGTTTTGAGACAAGAACCTACGAGCAGTACTTC. It is translated as CASSFETRTYEQYF.

V is TRBV5-1 and J is TRBJ1-4; TRBD1 aligns across 8 bases. Germline V gene data show CDR1 as SGHRS and CDR2 as YFSETQ. The CDR3 runs to 14 residues. V trimming: 1 base; J trimming: 7 bases; junction bases outside the gene matches: 3. The chain's CDR3 is CASSLSTGGEKLFF. Written as DNA, the CDR3 is TGCGCCAGCAGCTTGAGTACAGGGGGTGAAAAACTGTTTTTT.

The chain uses TRBV6-1 and TRBJ1-4; D possibly corresponds to TRBD1 (5 bases). CDR1 and CDR2 (germline): MNHNS, SASEGT. Trimming left V 0 bases short and J 8 bases short, with 13 bases between. The CDR3 is 15 residues long. The DNA for the CDR3 is TGTGCCAGCAGTGAAGCCGGGGGGAGGGGAGAAAAACTGTTTTTT. Protein: CASSEAGGRGEKLFF.

The chain joins TRBV12-5 to TRBJ2-1; 10 bases fit TRBD2. The V gene's germline CDR1 is LGHNT and CDR2 FRNRAP. The trim removed 6 bases at V and 10 bases at J, leaving 6 bases unmatched. There are 13 residues in the CDR3. CDR3 in amino acids: CASGLAGVDEQFF. CDR3 DNA: TGTGCTAGTGGCCTAGCGGGAGTCGACGAGCAGTTCTTC.

This clone was detected only once. The rearrangement uses TRBV7-9 and TRBJ2-1; 8 positions agree with TRBD1. CDR1 and CDR2 from the germline V gene are SEHNR and FQNEAQ (reference sequence). The CDR3 contains 17 residues. The junction had 16 bases not matched to a gene; V was cut back by 5 bases and J by 7 bases. The CDR3 sequence is CASSQGMTGAVVNEQFF. DNA of the CDR3: TGTGCCAGCAGCCAAGGAATGACAGGGGCGGTAGTTAATGAGCAGTTCTTC.

The chain is built from TRBV6-5 and TRBJ1-1, with D unresolved. The CDR3 totals 11 residues. From germline, CDR1 is MNHEY and CDR2 SVGAGI. The V end was cut by 6 bases, the J end by 6 bases, with 8 bases between. CDR3 residues: CASSSGAEAFF. DNA of the CDR3: TGTGCCAGCAGCAGCGGGGCTGAAGCTTTCTTT.

The chain is built from TRBV5-4 and TRBJ1-1; TRBD1 matches at 8 bases. Germline V lookup: CDR1 SGHNT, CDR2 YYREEE (reference sequence). The CDR3 is 15 residues long. Germline trimming cut 0 bases from V and 4 bases from J; bases unmatched to any gene: 5. CDR3: CASSLAGTGGTEAFF. The CDR3 DNA follows: TGTGCCAGCAGCTTGGCAGGGACAGGCGGCACTGAAGCTTTCTTT.

Regarding this clone: Other DNA sequences of this sample code for an identical CDR3. The genes are TRBV6-2 or TRBV6-3 and TRBJ1-2, with D uncertain. Trimming cost V 0 bases and J 4 bases, with 3 bases left between them. The CDR3 contains 12 residues. CDR1 is MNHEY and CDR2 is SVGEGT in the germline V gene. CDR3 sequence (DNA): TGTGCCAGCAGTTACTCGACCTATGGCTACACCTTC. Amino acids: CASSYSTYGYTF.

The chain carries TRBV2 and TRBJ2-7, with 14 bases that match TRBD2. The CDR3 totals 15 residues. With 5 bases clipped from V and 2 bases from J, the junction kept 2 bases outside the gene matches. The germline CDR1 and CDR2 sequences are SNHLY and FYNNEI. Written as DNA, the CDR3 is TGTGCCAGCAGTCCGACTAGCGGGAGGGCCTACGAGCAGTACTTC. As protein: CASSPTSGRAYEQYF.

The chain carries TRBV30 and TRBJ2-1, with D hard to call. Trimming took off 4 bases at V and 5 bases at J, with 12 bases between the two ends. The CDR3 contains 13 residues. Germline CDR1 is GTSNPN and CDR2 is SVGIG (reference sequence). CDR3 region: CAWTRIHHNEQFF. Here the CDR3 DNA reads TGTGCCTGGACCCGTATCCACCACAATGAGCAGTTCTTC.

Details on this clone: Other DNA sequences within the sample encode an identical CDR3. The chain carries TRBV7-8 and TRBJ2-2, with D tentatively TRBD2 (6 bases). The V end lost 2 bases, the J end lost 0 bases, and 7 bases lay between the germline ends. The CDR3 has 15 residues. CDR1 is SGHVS, CDR2 FQNEAQ, per germline. The CDR3 nucleotides read TGTGCCAGCAGCTTACGGGACTCGAACACCGGGGAGCTGTTTTTT. It codes for CASSLRDSNTGELFF. Supplemented by reference TRBV7-8 and TRBJ2-2, the full variable domain reads GAGVSQSPRYKVAKRGQDVALRCDPISGHVSLFWYQQALGQGPEFLTYFQNEAQLDKSGLPSDRFFAERPEGSVSTLKIQRTQQEDSAVYLCASSLRDSNTGELFFGEGSRLTVL.

This clone has a single count. The chain links TRBV13 to TRBJ2-7; possibly TRBD1 or TRBD2 for D (5 bases each). CDR1 PRHDT and CDR2 FYEKMQ come from the germline V gene (reference sequence). V was clipped by 4 bases and J by 3 bases, with 16 bases between them. The CDR3 is made up of 15 amino acids. CDR3 nucleotide sequence: TGTGCCAGCAGCTCAGCCGGGACGGCTATCTACGAGCAGTACTTC. Translated, it gives CASSSAGTAIYEQYF.

J is TRBJ2-1 and V is TRBV24-1, with a weak D call TRBD2 (7 bases). The CDR3 has 15 amino acids. With 9 bases removed from V and 2 bases from J, the gap between germline ends came to 16 bases. In germline, CDR1 is KGHDR, CDR2 SFDVKD. The CDR3 coding sequence is TGTGCCACCTCTTACGAAGGGGGGGCCTACAATGAGCAGTTCTTC. Amino acid sequence: CATSYEGGAYNEQFF.

The chain combines TRBV6-2 or TRBV6-3 with TRBJ2-3; no reliable D call. From germline, CDR1 is MNHEY and CDR2 SVGEGT. V was cut by 2 bases and J by 4 bases, with 7 bases left in between. The CDR3 is 13 residues long. Here the CDR3 DNA reads TGTGCCAGCAGTTACGACGGGCCAGATACGCAGTATTTT. This encodes CASSYDGPDTQYF.

The chain has TRBV29-1 and TRBJ1-2, with D possibly TRBD1 on 6 matching bases. The CDR3 length is 12 residues. Germline CDR1 is SQVTM and CDR2 is ANQGSEA. Trimming took 7 bases from V and 7 from J, leaving 16 bases between them. CDR3 in DNA: TGCAGCGCAGAGGGGGGGCGCCGTGGCTACACCTTC. Its protein is CSAEGGRRGYTF.

The V gene is TRBV23-1, the J gene TRBJ1-3; no clear D. TRBV23-1 is an ORF, and what it does is uncertain. V was cut by 9 bases and J by 8 bases, with 2 bases left in between. CDR3 length: 8 residues. DNA for the CDR3: TGCGCCAGATACACCATATATTTT. Its protein is CARYTIYF.

The rearrangement uses TRBV5-6 and TRBJ2-7, with 7 bases fitting TRBD1. The CDR3 contains 15 residues. Trimming took 4 bases from V and 4 from J; bases not matched to a gene: 11. From germline, CDR1 is SGHDT and CDR2 YYEEEE. The CDR3 is CASSLGPGTEYEQYF. The DNA of the CDR3 is TGTGCCAGCAGCCTCGGCCCCGGGACAGAATACGAGCAGTACTTC.

J is TRBJ2-7 and V is TRBV11-3; 11 bases fit TRBD2. The CDR3 length is 15 residues. The J segment lost 0 bases and the V segment lost 5 bases, leaving 3 bases of the junction unmatched. Germline CDR1 reads SGHNT; CDR2 reads YENEEA. The CDR3 DNA sequence: TGTGCCAGCAGCACGGGACTAGCGGCCTCCTACGAGCAGTACTTC. It specifies CASSTGLAASYEQYF.

The count of this clone is one. CDR3 in amino acids: CATSTRTVGVYEQYF. CDR3 nucleotide sequence: TGTGCCACCAGCACCCGGACAGTGGGGGTTTACGAGCAGTACTTC. J is TRBJ2-7 and V is TRBV15; D might be TRBD1 (6 bases). Trimming shortened V by 4 bases and J by 4 bases, and 17 bases separated the two germline ends. Germline V gene lookup returns CDR1 LNHNV and CDR2 YYDKDF (reference sequence). CDR3 length: 15 residues.

The chain joins TRBV7-2 to TRBJ1-6; D uncertain. Germline-derived CDR1 and CDR2 are SGHTA and FQGNSA. This CDR3 comprises 15 residues. Trimming cost V 5 bases and J 0 bases, with 8 bases left between them. The CDR3 region has the DNA TGTGCCAGCAGCCCCGTTAGCTCCTATAATTCACCCCTCCACTTT. Translating it yields CASSPVSSYNSPLHF.

The V call is TRBV5-1, the J call TRBJ1-1; D perhaps matches TRBD1 (5 bases). The CDR3 spans 15 residues. In germline, CDR1 is SGHRS, CDR2 YFSETQ. Trimming cost V 0 bases and J 0 bases, with 9 bases left between them. The chain's CDR3 is CASSLDGGMNTEAFF. The CDR3 bases are TGCGCCAGCAGCTTGGATGGGGGGATGAACACTGAAGCTTTCTTT.

CDR3 loop: CASLQGRNSGNTIYF. CDR3 in DNA: TGTGCCAGCCTCCAAGGGAGGAACTCTGGAAACACCATATATTTT. The V and J genes are TRBV7-8 and TRBJ1-3; D is undetermined. The CDR3 totals 15 residues. Germline V gives CDR1 SGHVS, CDR2 FQNEAQ. Trimming pared 8 bases from V and 0 bases from J, leaving 14 bases between. The full variable domain, completed using reference TRBV7-8 and TRBJ1-3, is GAGVSQSPRYKVAKRGQDVALRCDPISGHVSLFWYQQALGQGPEFLTYFQNEAQLDKSGLPSDRFFAERPEGSVSTLKIQRTQQEDSAVYLCASLQGRNSGNTIYFGEGSWLTVV.

V gene TRBV28 combines with J gene TRBJ1-3; no definite D call. V was clipped by 5 bases and J by 0 bases, with 8 bases between them. From germline, CDR1 is MDHEN and CDR2 SYDVKM. The CDR3 spans 14 residues. CDR3 residues: CASSTSNSGNTIYF. The CDR3 coding sequence is TGTGCCAGCAGTACTTCTAACTCTGGAAACACCATATATTTT.

CDR3 sequence: CASSPVAGGSTDTQYF. CDR3 in DNA: TGTGCCAGCAGTCCCGTAGCGGGAGGGAGCACAGATACGCAGTATTTT. This rearrangement joins TRBV6-6 to TRBJ2-3, with TRBD2 identical over 11 bases. The CDR3 runs 16 residues. Germline loops: CDR1 MNHNY, CDR2 SVGAGI (reference sequence). V lost 5 bases, J lost 0 bases, and 4 bases stayed unmatched.

The chain couples TRBV30 to TRBJ1-1; possible D gene TRBD1, 5 bases. Germline values: CDR1 GTSNPN, CDR2 SVGIG (reference sequence). Trimming stripped 3 bases from V and 7 bases from J, with 12 bases between. This CDR3 region has 12 residues. CDR3 in amino acids: CAWRGVRREAFF. CDR3 nucleotide sequence: TGTGCCTGGAGGGGGGTCCGCCGTGAAGCTTTCTTT.

The rearrangement joins TRBV29-1 to TRBJ2-7; 7 bases line up with TRBD1. The germline gives CDR1 SQVTM, CDR2 ANQGSEA. The V segment lost 4 bases and the J segment 3 bases; nucleotides outside the gene matches: 3. CDR3 size: 12 residues. The chain's CDR3 is CSVGAGGYEQYF. The DNA of the CDR3 is TGCAGCGTTGGGGCAGGGGGCTACGAGCAGTACTTC.

The chain has TRBV19 and TRBJ1-2; a weak D match, TRBD1 (5 bases). There are 15 residues in the CDR3. V gave up 4 bases and J gave up 8 bases, with 20 bases separating them. Per germline, CDR1 LNHDA and CDR2 SQIVND (reference sequence). The CDR3 loop is CASSKGAGLIGGYTF. The DNA of the CDR3 is TGTGCCAGTAGTAAAGGAGCAGGGTTGATCGGGGGCTACACCTTC.